This TCR beta chain is drawn from a study of T cell responses to AZD1222 COVID-19 vaccine. Overall study results and limits: Samples come after the peak T cell response, not at day 14. There were vaccine-associated CD4 TCRs across spike, dominant at 160-218 and 743-854. White British donors predominated, females outnumbered males, and clonal diversity was possibly underestimated.

Assay: immunoSEQ multiplex PCR; the TCRdb copy retains only in-frame clones and omits some. Of more than 100,000 clones listed, about 82% were seen once; the top ten hold around 8%. Remarks on this clone: As yet, its antigen is unknown.

Losses at the gene ends were 1 base for V and 2 bases for J; bases not matched to a gene: 9. The CDR3 length is 17 residues. Per germline, CDR1 SEHNR and CDR2 FQNEAQ (reference sequence). The TCR was taken from an adult who received the MenACWY meningococcal vaccine as a control. This specimen consisted of peripheral blood, obtained 28 days after the second dose of the MenACWY control vaccine. The chain employs TRBV7-9 and TRBJ2-7, with 9 nucleotides matching TRBD1. The CDR3 protein is CASSLVITGTGTYEQYF. In nucleotides, the CDR3 is TGTGCCAGCAGCTTAGTAATTACCGGGACAGGGACCTACGAGCAGTACTTC.